A selection of T cell receptor beta chains follows, all from one sample in a study of blood T cell repertoires in COVID-19. Repertoires were generated with immunoSEQ multiplex PCR, while TCRdb's copy carries only in-frame clones and drops some. The sample yields about 130,000 clones, 70% to 90% seen once. The sequencing input was peripheral blood. All receptors derive from a man between 50 and 59 years old with acute or convalescent COVID-19. CDR3s include the opening cysteine and the closing phenylalanine or tryptophan. The D gene is left open where the match is weak. Expanded clones get a size class; other rows say once, few or many, or leave the size out.

size	length	V	D	J	DNA	CDR3
-	16	TRBV12-2	-	TRBJ1-2	TGTGCAAGTCGCTTAGGGTTTAGGGGACAGAACTATGGCTACACCTTC	CASRLGFRGQNYGYTF
-	13	TRBV20-1	-	TRBJ2-1	TGCAGTGCTAGTGCCCTAGTGGGCAATGAGCAGTTCTTC	CSASALVGNEQFF
-	12	TRBV7-9	-	TRBJ1-4	TGTGCCAGCAGCCCGGGGGGTTTCGAACTGTTTTTT	CASSPGGFELFF
-	13	TRBV5-1	-	TRBJ2-1	TGCGCCAGCAGTCCACCCTGGGGAGAAGAGCAGTTCTTC	CASSPPWGEEQFF
-	14	TRBV6-6	-	TRBJ1-1	TGTGCCAGCAGTTACGCCGGGTCCGACACTGAAGCTTTCTTT	CASSYAGSDTEAFF
-	14	TRBV5-1	-	TRBJ2-7	TGCGCCAGCAGCTTGGGGACAGTACTCTACGAGCAGTACTTC	CASSLGTVLYEQYF
-	16	TRBV7-2	-	TRBJ1-1	TGTGCCAGCAGCTTAAGAATGGCGGCGACGAACACTGAAGCTTTCTTT	CASSLRMAATNTEAFF
few	13	TRBV7-9	-	TRBJ1-5	TGTGCCAGCAGCGATACAGGGAATCAGCCCCAGCATTTT	CASSDTGNQPQHF
-	15	TRBV11-2	-	TRBJ1-1	TGTGCCAGCAGCTTTAGCGGGCTCCTGAACACTGAAGCTTTCTTT	CASSFSGLLNTEAFF
-	15	TRBV27	-	TRBJ1-6	TGTGCCAGCAGTCCTCCGGCGGGCTATAATTCACCCCTCCACTTT	CASSPPAGYNSPLHF
once	16	TRBV5-5	-	TRBJ1-2	TGTGCCAGCAGCTTGAGGCCAGGGTGGACTAACTATGGCTACACCTTC	CASSLRPGWTNYGYTF